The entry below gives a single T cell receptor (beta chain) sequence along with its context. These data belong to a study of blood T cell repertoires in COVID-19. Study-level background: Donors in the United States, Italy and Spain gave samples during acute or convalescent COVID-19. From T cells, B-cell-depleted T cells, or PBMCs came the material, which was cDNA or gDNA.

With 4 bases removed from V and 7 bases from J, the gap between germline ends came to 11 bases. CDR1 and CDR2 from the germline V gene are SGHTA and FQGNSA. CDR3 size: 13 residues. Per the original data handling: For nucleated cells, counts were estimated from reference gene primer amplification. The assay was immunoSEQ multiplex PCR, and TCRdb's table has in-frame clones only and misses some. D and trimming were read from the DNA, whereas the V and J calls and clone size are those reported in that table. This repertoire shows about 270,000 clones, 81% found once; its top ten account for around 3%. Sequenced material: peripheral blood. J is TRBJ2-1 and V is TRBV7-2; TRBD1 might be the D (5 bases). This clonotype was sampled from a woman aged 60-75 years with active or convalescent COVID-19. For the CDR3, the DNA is TGTGCCAGCAGCTCTTCTACAGGTAATGAGCAGTTCTTC. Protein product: CASSSSTGNEQFF.